The rows below give T cell receptor beta chains drawn from one sample of a study of blood T cell repertoires in COVID-19. Produced via immunoSEQ multiplex PCR; TCRdb's table is partial and in-frame only. The table lists roughly 31,000 clones, approximately 87% of them singletons, with 24% in the top ten. The sequencing sample was made of peripheral blood. Every receptor here comes from a human donor with active COVID-19. The donor label of this sample is uncertain. CDR3s include the opening cysteine and the closing phenylalanine or tryptophan. D genes are given only for firm matches. Only some rows state a clone size, as once, few, many or a class for expanded clones.

J gene,D gene,V gene,CDR3 length,clone size,CDR3 DNA,CDR3 protein
TRBJ2-7,TRBD1,TRBV9,16,.,TGTGCCAGCAGCGTAGCCGGGACAGGGAGTTACTACGAGCAGTACTTC,CASSVAGTGSYYEQYF
TRBJ2-7,.,TRBV9,11,.,TGTGCCAGCTTAGCGACCTACGAGCAGTACTTC,CASLATYEQYF
TRBJ2-3,.,TRBV25-1,14,once,TGTGCCAGCTCTCCGGGACACTACACAGATACGCAGTATTTT,CASSPGHYTDTQYF
TRBJ2-5,TRBD2,TRBV5-1,16,.,TGCGCCAGCAGCCTCCGCCCTAGCGGGGGGGCAGAGACCCAGTACTTC,CASSLRPSGGAETQYF
TRBJ2-5,TRBD2,TRBV11-2,14,.,TGTGCCAGCCAAGAAGCGGGGGGTAGGGAGACCCAGTACTTC,CASQEAGGRETQYF
TRBJ2-7,.,TRBV7-9,18,few,TGTGCCAGCAGCCAAATCCCGGGTCCCGTACTCCACCCCTACGAGCAGTACTTC,CASSQIPGPVLHPYEQYF
TRBJ1-2,TRBD1,TRBV5-1,15,.,TGCGCCAGCAGCTTCGGGGCAGGGGGCAACTATGGCTACACCTTC,CASSFGAGGNYGYTF
TRBJ2-5,.,TRBV18,13,.,TGTGCCAGCTCACCACAACTAGGGGAGACCCAGTACTTC,CASSPQLGETQYF
TRBJ2-5,TRBD2,TRBV7-8,18,.,TGTGCCAGCAGCGCAGGACTAGCGGGGGGCGGGCACCAAGAGACCCAGTACTTC,CASSAGLAGGGHQETQYF
TRBJ1-1,.,TRBV6-5,13,.,TGTGCCAGCAGCTTCGACGGGGGCACTGAAGCTTTCTTT,CASSFDGGTEAFF
TRBJ2-1,TRBD1,TRBV28,16,few,TGTGCCAGCAGTTTCCGTCCGGGACAGGGCCCCAATGAGCAGTTCTTC,CASSFRPGQGPNEQFF
TRBJ2-1,TRBD2,TRBV9,17,.,TGTGCCAGCAGCGTAGGGGGTAGCGGGGGAACCTACAATGAGCAGTTCTTC,CASSVGGSGGTYNEQFF
TRBJ2-7,.,TRBV27,14,.,TGTGCCAGCAGTCGGGACTCCATCGTCTACGAGCAGTACTTC,CASSRDSIVYEQYF
TRBJ2-4,TRBD2,TRBV5-4,14,.,TGTGCCAGCAGCTCCCGGGACTACGAAAACATTCAGTACTTC,CASSSRDYENIQYF
TRBJ1-4,TRBD1,TRBV28,19,.,TGTGCCAGCAGATCTAATGGACCGGGACAGGGGGCAAGAAGTGAAAAACTGTTTTTT,CASRSNGPGQGARSEKLFF
TRBJ2-5,.,TRBV7-9,13,few,TGTGCCAGCAGCTTGGGGGGGCTAGAGACCCAGTACTTC,CASSLGGLETQYF
TRBJ1-5,TRBD1,TRBV2,14,few,TGTGCCAGCAGTCAGACAGGGGTGAGGCAGCCCCAGCATTTT,CASSQTGVRQPQHF
TRBJ2-7,.,TRBV5-1,16,.,TGCGCCAGCAGCTTGGGCTCGGGACAACAAACCTACGAGCAGTACTTC,CASSLGSGQQTYEQYF
TRBJ1-2,.,TRBV7-8,14,.,TGTGCCAGCAGCTTTAGCAGTTCTAACTATGGCTACACCTTC,CASSFSSSNYGYTF
TRBJ1-2,TRBD1,TRBV5-1,16,.,TGCGCCAGCAGCCCCGGACAGGGTATTTCTAACTATGGCTACACCTTC,CASSPGQGISNYGYTF
TRBJ2-1,TRBD2,TRBV6-5,15,.,TGTGCCAGCAGAATTAGCGGGGGTGGGTACAATGAGCAGTTCTTC,CASRISGGGYNEQFF
TRBJ2-7,TRBD1,TRBV4-3,15,.,TGCGCCAGCAGCCTAGACAGGGTAGGGAACTACGAGCAGTACTTC,CASSLDRVGNYEQYF
TRBJ2-1,TRBD2,TRBV9,15,once,TGTGCCAGCAGCGTAAGCGGGACTCCTTACAATGAGCAGTTCTTC,CASSVSGTPYNEQFF
TRBJ1-2,TRBD1,TRBV6-2/TRBV6-3,13,.,TGTGCCAGCAGTGAGCGGACAGGGATCGGCTACACCTTC,CASSERTGIGYTF
TRBJ2-5,TRBD2,TRBV7-9,17,once,TGTGCCAGCAGCTTAGAGGGCGGGGGGGCGTACCAAGAGACCCAGTACTTC,CASSLEGGGAYQETQYF
TRBJ2-5,.,TRBV27,12,.,TGTGCCAGCAGTCTCAGAGGGGAGACCCAGTACTTC,CASSLRGETQYF
TRBJ1-6,.,TRBV28,13,.,TGTGCCAGCAGATCCCGACAGAGCCCACCCCTCCACTTT,CASRSRQSPPLHF
TRBJ2-7,TRBD1,TRBV4-3,16,.,TGCGCCAGCAGCCAGGGGTACTCGGACAGGGGGTTGGAGCAGTACTTC,CASSQGYSDRGLEQYF
TRBJ2-2,TRBD1,TRBV19,15,few,TGTGCCAGTAGGGAGACAGGGGGCAATACCGGGGAGCTGTTTTTT,CASRETGGNTGELFF
TRBJ2-7,TRBD1,TRBV9,15,.,TGTGCCAGCAGCGTCGGACAGGGGTACTCCTACGAGCAGTACTTC,CASSVGQGYSYEQYF
TRBJ1-2,.,TRBV7-9,15,.,TGTGCCAGCAGTCTGCCCACAGGGATTCACTATGGCTACACCTTC,CASSLPTGIHYGYTF
TRBJ1-3,.,TRBV5-1,14,.,TGCGCCAGCAGCTTGGGTCGCGCTGGAAACACCATATATTTT,CASSLGRAGNTIYF
TRBJ2-5,.,TRBV5-6,14,few,TGTGCCAGCAGCGGAACAAGCGGGCAAGAGACCCAGTACTTC,CASSGTSGQETQYF
TRBJ2-5,.,TRBV27,18,once,TGTGCCAGCAGTTCTTTGTCCAGGGCCAAAAGGTACCAAGAGACCCAGTACTTC,CASSSLSRAKRYQETQYF
TRBJ2-7,.,TRBV6-6,14,.,TGTGCCAGCAGTTACTCTACCCCCGGTTACGAGCAGTACTTC,CASSYSTPGYEQYF
TRBJ1-1,.,TRBV6-5,14,.,TGTGCCAGCAGTTACGAGGGCCCAGGCAACAAAGCTTTCTTT,CASSYEGPGNKAFF
TRBJ2-7,.,TRBV28,13,.,TGTGCCAGCAGTTTAGGACAGTCCTACGAGCAGTACTTC,CASSLGQSYEQYF
TRBJ1-2,.,TRBV3-1/TRBV3-2,12,.,TGTGCCAGCAGCCAAGCCACGGATGGCTACACCTTC,CASSQATDGYTF
TRBJ2-2,.,TRBV5-1,11,once,TGCGCCAGCAGCTTCCGGTGGGAGCTGTTTTTT,CASSFRWELFF
TRBJ2-7,.,TRBV2,13,few,TGTGCCAGCAGTGATTCTCTCTCCTACGAGCAGTACTTC,CASSDSLSYEQYF
TRBJ2-3,.,TRBV29-1,15,.,TGCAGCGTCGGCCTTAGACTAGGTCGCACAGATACGCAGTATTTT,CSVGLRLGRTDTQYF
TRBJ1-1,TRBD1,TRBV18,13,.,TGTGCCAGCTCAACACAGGGGGCCGGGGAAGCTTTCTTT,CASSTQGAGEAFF
TRBJ2-3,TRBD1,TRBV3-1/TRBV3-2,18,.,TGTGCCAGCAGCCAACAAGAGGGACAGGGGCAGAGACCAGATACGCAGTATTTT,CASSQQEGQGQRPDTQYF
TRBJ2-1,TRBD2,TRBV10-2,17,.,TGCGCCAGCAGTGAGTGGGAACTAGCGGGGGCCGACAATGAGCAGTTCTTC,CASSEWELAGADNEQFF
TRBJ1-5,.,TRBV23-1,18,.,TGCGCCAGCAGTCGCGCCCCGGGAGGCAGTAGTAGCAATCAGCCCCAGCATTTT,CASSRAPGGSSSNQPQHF
TRBJ2-2,.,TRBV6-6,11,.,TGTGCCAGCAACCTAGGCGGGGAGCTGTTTTTT,CASNLGGELFF
TRBJ1-2,.,TRBV6-2/TRBV6-3,15,.,TGTGCCAGCAGTTACACCCTCGAGCCTTACTATGGCTACACCTTC,CASSYTLEPYYGYTF
TRBJ2-1,.,TRBV11-2,17,.,TGTGCCAGCAGCTTAACTTCCGGCGGGAATCTTGGCAATGAGCAGTTCTTC,CASSLTSGGNLGNEQFF
TRBJ2-3,TRBD1,TRBV5-1,15,once,TGCGCCAGCAGCTTGGTCCAGGGGGAAATAGATACGCAGTATTTT,CASSLVQGEIDTQYF
TRBJ2-3,.,TRBV27,16,.,TGTGCCAGCAGTCGACAGGACACTAGCGGCACAGATACGCAGTATTTT,CASSRQDTSGTDTQYF
TRBJ2-7,TRBD2,TRBV27,16,.,TGTGCCAGCACCTTCGTAACTCGACTAGCGGTCCACGAGCAGTACTTC,CASTFVTRLAVHEQYF
TRBJ2-2,TRBD1,TRBV19,16,.,TGTGCCAGTAGTCCGTGGGACAGGGTGAACACCGGGGAGCTGTTTTTT,CASSPWDRVNTGELFF
TRBJ1-5,.,TRBV5-4,16,.,TGTGCCAGCAGCTCCGGAGGGCCGGGCGGCAATCAGCCCCAGCATTTT,CASSSGGPGGNQPQHF